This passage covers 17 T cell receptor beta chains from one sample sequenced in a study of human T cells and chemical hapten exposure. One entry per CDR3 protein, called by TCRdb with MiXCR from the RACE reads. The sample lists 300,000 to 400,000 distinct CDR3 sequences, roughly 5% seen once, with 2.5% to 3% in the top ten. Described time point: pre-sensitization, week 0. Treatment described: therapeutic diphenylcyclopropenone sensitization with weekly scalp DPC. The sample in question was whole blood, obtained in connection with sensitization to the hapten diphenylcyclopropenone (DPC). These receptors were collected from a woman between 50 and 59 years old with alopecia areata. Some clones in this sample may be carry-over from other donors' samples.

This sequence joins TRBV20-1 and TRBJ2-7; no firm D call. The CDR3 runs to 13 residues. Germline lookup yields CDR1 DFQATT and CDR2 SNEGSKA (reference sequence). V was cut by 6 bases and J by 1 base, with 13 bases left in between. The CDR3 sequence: CSARSTTSYEQYF. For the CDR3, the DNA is TGCAGTGCCCGATCGACAACATCCTACGAGCAGTACTTC.

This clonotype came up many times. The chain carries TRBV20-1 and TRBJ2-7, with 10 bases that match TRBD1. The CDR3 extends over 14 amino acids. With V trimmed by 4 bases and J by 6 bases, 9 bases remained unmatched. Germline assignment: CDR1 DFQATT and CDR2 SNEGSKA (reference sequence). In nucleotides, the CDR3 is TGCAGTGCTACCCGGACAGGGGGAAAATCCGAGCAGTACTTC. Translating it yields CSATRTGGKSEQYF.

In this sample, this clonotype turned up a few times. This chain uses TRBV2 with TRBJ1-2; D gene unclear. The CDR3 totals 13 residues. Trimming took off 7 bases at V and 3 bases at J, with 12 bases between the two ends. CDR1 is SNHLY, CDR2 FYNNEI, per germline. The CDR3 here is CASTPDGDYGYTF. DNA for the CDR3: TGTGCCAGCACGCCGGACGGAGACTATGGCTACACCTTC.

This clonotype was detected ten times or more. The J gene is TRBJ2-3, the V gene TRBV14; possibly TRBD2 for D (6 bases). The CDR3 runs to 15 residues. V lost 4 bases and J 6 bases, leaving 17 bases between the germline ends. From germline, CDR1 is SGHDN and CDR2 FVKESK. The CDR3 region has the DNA TGTGCCAGCAGCCCGCCGGGACTCCAACTTGATACGCAGTATTTT. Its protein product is CASSPPGLQLDTQYF.

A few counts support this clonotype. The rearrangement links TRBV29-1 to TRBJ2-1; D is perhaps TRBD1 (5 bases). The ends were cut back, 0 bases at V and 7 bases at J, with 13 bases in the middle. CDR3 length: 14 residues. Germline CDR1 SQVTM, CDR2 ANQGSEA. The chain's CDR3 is CSVEEAGRWNEQFF. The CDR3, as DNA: TGCAGCGTTGAAGAGGCAGGGCGGTGGAATGAGCAGTTCTTC.

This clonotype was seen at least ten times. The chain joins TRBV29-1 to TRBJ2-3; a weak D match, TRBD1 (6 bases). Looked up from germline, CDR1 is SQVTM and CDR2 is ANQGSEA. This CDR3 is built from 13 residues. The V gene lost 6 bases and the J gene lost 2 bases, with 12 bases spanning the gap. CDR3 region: CSVEQGNTDTQYF. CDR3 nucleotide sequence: TGCAGCGTGGAACAGGGAAACACAGATACGCAGTATTTT.

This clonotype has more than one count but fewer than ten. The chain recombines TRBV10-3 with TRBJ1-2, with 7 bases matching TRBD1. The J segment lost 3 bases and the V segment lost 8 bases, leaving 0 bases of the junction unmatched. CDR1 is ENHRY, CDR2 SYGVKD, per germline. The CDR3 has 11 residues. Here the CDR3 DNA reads TGTGCCATCGGGACAGACTATGGCTACACCTTC. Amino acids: CAIGTDYGYTF.

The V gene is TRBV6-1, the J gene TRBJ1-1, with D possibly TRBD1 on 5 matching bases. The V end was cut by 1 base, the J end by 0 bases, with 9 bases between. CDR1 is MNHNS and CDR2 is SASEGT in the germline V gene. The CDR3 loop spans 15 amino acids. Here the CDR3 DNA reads TGTGCCAGCAGTGAAGTAGACAGTTTGAACACTGAAGCTTTCTTT. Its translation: CASSEVDSLNTEAFF.

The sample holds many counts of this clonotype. CDR3 DNA: TGTGCCAGCAGTTCAGGGGTTGGACAGGGTAAAAACTATGGCTACACCTTC. The encoded protein is CASSSGVGQGKNYGYTF. The rearrangement links TRBV6-5 to TRBJ1-2, with 8 bases fitting TRBD1. CDR1 and CDR2 (germline): MNHEY, SVGAGI. The CDR3 sequence is 17 residues long. With 4 bases clipped from V and 2 bases from J, the junction kept 12 bases outside the gene matches.

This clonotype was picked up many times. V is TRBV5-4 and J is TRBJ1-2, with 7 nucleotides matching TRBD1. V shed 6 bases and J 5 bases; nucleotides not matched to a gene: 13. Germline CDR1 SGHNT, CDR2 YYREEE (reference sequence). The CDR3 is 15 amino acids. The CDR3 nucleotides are TGTGCCAGCACCTCCGGGACAGTGCCTTCTTATGGCTACACCTTC. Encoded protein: CASTSGTVPSYGYTF.

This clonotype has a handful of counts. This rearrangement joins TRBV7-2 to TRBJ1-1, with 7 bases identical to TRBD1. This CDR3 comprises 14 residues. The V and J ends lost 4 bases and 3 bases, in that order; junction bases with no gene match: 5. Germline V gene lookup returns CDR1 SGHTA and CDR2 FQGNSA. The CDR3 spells CASSSDRAHTEAFF. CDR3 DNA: TGTGCCAGCAGCTCCGACAGGGCACACACTGAAGCTTTCTTT.

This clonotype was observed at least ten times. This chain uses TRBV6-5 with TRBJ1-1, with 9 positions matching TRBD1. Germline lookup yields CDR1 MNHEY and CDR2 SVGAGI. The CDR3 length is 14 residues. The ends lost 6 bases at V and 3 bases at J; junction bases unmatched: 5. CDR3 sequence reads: CASSLRQGDTEAFF. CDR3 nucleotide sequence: TGTGCCAGCAGCTTACGACAGGGGGACACTGAAGCTTTCTTT.

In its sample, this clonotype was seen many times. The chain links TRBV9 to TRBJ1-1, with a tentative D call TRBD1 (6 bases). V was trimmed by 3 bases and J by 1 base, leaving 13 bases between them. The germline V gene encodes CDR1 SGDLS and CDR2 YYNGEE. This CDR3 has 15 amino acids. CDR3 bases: TGTGCCAGCAGCGGGGGTAACAGGGCGAACACTGAAGCTTTCTTT. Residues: CASSGGNRANTEAFF.

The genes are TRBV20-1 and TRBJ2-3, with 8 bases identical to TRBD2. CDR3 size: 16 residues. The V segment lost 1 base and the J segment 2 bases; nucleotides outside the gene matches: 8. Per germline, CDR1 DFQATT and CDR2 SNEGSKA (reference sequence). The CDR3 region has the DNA TGCAGTGCTAGAGCGGTAAGCGGGGGTGCCACAGATACGCAGTATTTT. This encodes CSARAVSGGATDTQYF.

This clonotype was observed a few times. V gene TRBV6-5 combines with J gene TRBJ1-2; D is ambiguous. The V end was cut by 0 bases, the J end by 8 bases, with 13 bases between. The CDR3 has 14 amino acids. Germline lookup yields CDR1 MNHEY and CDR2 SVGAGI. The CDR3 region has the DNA TGTGCCAGCAGTTACTCGAACAGCCCCAGCGGCTACACCTTC. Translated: CASSYSNSPSGYTF.

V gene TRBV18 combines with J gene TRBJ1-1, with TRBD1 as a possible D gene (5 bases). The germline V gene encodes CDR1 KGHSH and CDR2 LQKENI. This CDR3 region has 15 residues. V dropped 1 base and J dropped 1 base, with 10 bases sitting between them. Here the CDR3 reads CASSPQGIENTEAFF. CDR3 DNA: TGTGCCAGCTCACCACAGGGGATCGAGAACACTGAAGCTTTCTTT.

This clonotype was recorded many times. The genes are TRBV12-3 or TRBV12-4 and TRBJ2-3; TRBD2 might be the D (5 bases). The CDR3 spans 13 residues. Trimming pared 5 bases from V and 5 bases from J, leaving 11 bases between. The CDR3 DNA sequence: TGTGCCAGCAGTCTATCGGGGTTAGATACGCAGTATTTT. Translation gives CASSLSGLDTQYF.